At least ten counts were recorded for the clone carrying this TCR beta chain. Its antigen is not identified. The entry originates in a study of early T cells in non-severe SARS-CoV-2 infection. Study-level points and caveats: CD4 and private specificities were missed by VDJdb matching, which favored anti-spike CD8 responses.

Germline CDR1 is SGHAT and CDR2 is FQNNGV. V was pared by 1 base and J by 3 bases, with 9 bases between. This CDR3 has 14 amino acids. Using its own MiXCR run on the 5' RACE reads, TCRdb lists one record per CDR3 protein. The sample yields tens of thousands of distinct CDR3 sequences, around 7% seen once. This receptor was taken from an adult who was a healthcare worker with PCR-confirmed SARS-CoV-2 infection or an uninfected control (not recorded which). This rearrangement joins TRBV11-2 to TRBJ1-1; the D gene is possibly TRBD1 (5 bases). The sample taken for sequencing was whole blood. Here the CDR3 DNA reads TGTGCCAGCAGCTTAGCCAGGGTATACACTGAAGCTTTCTTT. Translating gives CASSLARVYTEAFF.